This TCR beta chain was captured in a study of control samples from healthy donors and cancer patients. Germline assignment: CDR1 LNHDA and CDR2 SQIVND (reference sequence). Germline trimming cut 6 bases from V and 9 bases from J; bases unmatched to any gene: 15. The CDR3 consists of 16 residues. Clones were sequenced by immunoSEQ multiplex PCR, and TCRdb holds only the in-frame ones, with some missing. The sample yields some 250,000 clones, approximately 80% seen once. This TCR came from a woman in her sixties or seventies with lung cancer. The V call is TRBV19, the J call TRBJ2-1, with 9 bases lining up with TRBD2. The sequenced sample was PBMCs. DNA for the CDR3: TGTGCCAGTAGCCTTAGCGGGAGAAGGAGGATGAGTGAGCAGTTCTTC. Encoded protein: CASSLSGRRRMSEQFF.